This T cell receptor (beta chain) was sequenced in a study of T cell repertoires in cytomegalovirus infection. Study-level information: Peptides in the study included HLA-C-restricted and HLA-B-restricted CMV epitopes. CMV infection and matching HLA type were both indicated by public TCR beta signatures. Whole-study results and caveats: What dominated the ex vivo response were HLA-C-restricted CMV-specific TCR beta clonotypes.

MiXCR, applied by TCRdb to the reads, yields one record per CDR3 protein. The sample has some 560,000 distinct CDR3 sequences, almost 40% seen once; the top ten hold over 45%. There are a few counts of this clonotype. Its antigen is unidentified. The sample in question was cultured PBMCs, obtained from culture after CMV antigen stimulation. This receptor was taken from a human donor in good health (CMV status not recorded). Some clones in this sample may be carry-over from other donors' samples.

The CDR3 region is CASAMGQVNNEQFF. The CDR3 bases are TGTGCCAGCGCTATGGGACAGGTGAACAATGAGCAGTTCTTC. The rearrangement joins TRBV27 to TRBJ2-1, with TRBD1 identical over 8 bases. The ends lost 8 bases at V and 5 bases at J; junction bases unmatched: 8. Germline V gene sequence: CDR1 MNHEY, CDR2 SMNVEV (reference sequence). The CDR3 runs 14 residues.